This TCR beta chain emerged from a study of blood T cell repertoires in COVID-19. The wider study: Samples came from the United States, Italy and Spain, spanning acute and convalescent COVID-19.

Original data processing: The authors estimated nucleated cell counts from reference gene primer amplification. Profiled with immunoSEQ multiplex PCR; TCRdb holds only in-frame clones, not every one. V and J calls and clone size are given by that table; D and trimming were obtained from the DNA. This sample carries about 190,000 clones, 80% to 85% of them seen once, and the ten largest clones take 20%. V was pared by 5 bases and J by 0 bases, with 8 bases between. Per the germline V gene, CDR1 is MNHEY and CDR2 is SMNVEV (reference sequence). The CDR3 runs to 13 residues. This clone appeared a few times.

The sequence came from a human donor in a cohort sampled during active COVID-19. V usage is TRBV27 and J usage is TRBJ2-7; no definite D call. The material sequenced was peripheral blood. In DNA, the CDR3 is TGTGCCAGCAGTGTCGGTTTCTCCTACGAGCAGTACTTC. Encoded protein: CASSVGFSYEQYF.